This entry lists 18 T cell receptor beta chains sequenced from one sample in a study of blood T cell repertoires in COVID-19. TCRdb's copy holds only in-frame clones and misses some; the assay was immunoSEQ multiplex PCR. Of approximately 390,000 clones in the sample, approximately 87% were seen once. Material for sequencing was PBMCs or T cells enriched from blood (not recorded which). The receptor set was obtained from a woman aged 50 to 60 who had recovered from COVID-19.

The sample holds a few counts of this clone. The chain is built from TRBV3-1 (or the pseudogene TRBV3-2) and TRBJ1-2, with a weak D call TRBD1 (5 bases). This CDR3 is 17 amino acids long. CDR1 LGHDT and CDR2 YNNKEL come from the germline V gene (reference sequence). Trimming removed 5 bases at V and 0 bases at J, with 19 bases between. The CDR3 coding sequence is TGTGCCAGCAGCTCTCGGGCCGGGGGACTTTCTAACTATGGCTACACCTTC. This encodes CASSSRAGGLSNYGYTF.

This clone turned up a few times. This chain connects TRBV30 to TRBJ2-1; 9 bases fit TRBD1. The V gene's germline CDR1 is GTSNPN and CDR2 SVGIG (reference sequence). V trimming: 0 bases; J trimming: 4 bases; junction bases outside the gene matches: 10. The CDR3 length is 17 residues. The CDR3 DNA sequence: TGTGCCTGGAGTGTTTTCTCCGGGACAGGGTTATACAATGAGCAGTTCTTC. Its translation: CAWSVFSGTGLYNEQFF.

This sequence joins TRBV5-1 and TRBJ2-1; possible D gene TRBD2, 6 bases. The V end was cut by 7 bases, the J end by 2 bases, with 13 bases between. The CDR3 loop spans 14 amino acids. Germline loops: CDR1 SGHRS, CDR2 YFSETQ. The DNA for the CDR3 is TGCGCCAGCCAACTCCCGGGGGCCTACAATGAGCAGTTCTTC. Its protein is CASQLPGAYNEQFF.

This clone was picked up a small number of times. This chain uses TRBV28 with TRBJ1-3; no clear D. CDR1 is MDHEN, CDR2 SYDVKM, per germline. V was pared by 3 bases and J by 5 bases, with 14 bases between. The CDR3 consists of 15 residues. CDR3 DNA: TGTGCCAGCAGTTTGTCCCCACCTGGCCGAAACACCATATATTTT. This translates into CASSLSPPGRNTIYF.

CDR3 bases: TGCGCCAGCAGCCAAGTGTCAGGGGTCATCGATTCACCCCTCCACTTT. The encoded protein is CASSQVSGVIDSPLHF. This rearrangement joins TRBV4-3 to TRBJ1-6, with D maybe TRBD1 (6 bases). Deletions cut 1 base from V and 8 bases from J, with 15 bases between. The CDR3 has 16 amino acids. CDR1 and CDR2 from the germline V gene are LGHNA and YSLEER.

The rearrangement uses TRBV2 and TRBJ1-2, with D perhaps TRBD1 (6 bases). This CDR3 is 14 amino acids long. The V end was cut by 4 bases, the J end by 4 bases, with 13 bases between. Germline V CDR1 and CDR2: SNHLY, FYNNEI. The CDR3 loop is CASSGDTSTYGYTF. CDR3 coding DNA: TGTGCCAGCAGTGGGGACACCTCTACCTATGGCTACACCTTC.

The V gene is TRBV19, the J gene TRBJ1-2; the match to TRBD1 covers 8 bases. V shed 6 bases and J 0 bases; nucleotides not matched to a gene: 6. CDR3 length equals 15 residues. Germline assignment: CDR1 LNHDA and CDR2 SQIVND (reference sequence). The CDR3 DNA follows: TGTGCCAGTAGACGTACAGGGGGAACTAACTATGGCTACACCTTC. Translating it yields CASRRTGGTNYGYTF.

The J gene is TRBJ2-2, the V gene TRBV4-2; tentative D call: TRBD1 (5 bases). V lost 1 base to trimming and J lost 0 bases, with 18 bases between them. Germline CDR1 reads LGHNA; CDR2 reads YNFKEQ. This CDR3 is 19 amino acids long. In nucleotides, the CDR3 is TGTGCCAGCAGCCAAGGTCGCTCCATAGACAGAACGAACACCGGGGAGCTGTTTTTT. Protein: CASSQGRSIDRTNTGELFF.

The chain recombines TRBV5-4 with TRBJ1-6; 8 bases align to TRBD1. J lost 9 bases, V lost 4 bases, and 9 bases had no gene match. The length of the CDR3 is 15 residues. CDR1 is SGHNT, CDR2 YYREEE, per germline (reference sequence). CDR3 sequence (DNA): TGTGCCAGCAGCCGGACAGGGAGGGGTAGTTCACCCCTCCACTTT. It yields the protein CASSRTGRGSSPLHF.

The chain employs TRBV29-1 and TRBJ1-2; the match to TRBD1 covers 10 bases. This CDR3 spans 13 amino acids. V shed 6 bases and J 1 base; nucleotides not matched to a gene: 2. CDR1 is SQVTM and CDR2 is ANQGSEA in the germline V gene. CDR3 bases: TGCAGCGTCGACAGGGGGCTTAACTATGGCTACACCTTC. It encodes CSVDRGLNYGYTF.

This rearrangement joins TRBV27 to TRBJ2-7; 9 bases are a match to TRBD2. V gave up 8 bases and J gave up 6 bases; unmatched junction bases: 8. The CDR3 sequence is 13 residues long. Germline CDR1 is MNHEY and CDR2 is SMNVEV (reference sequence). The CDR3 nucleotides are TGTGCCAGCTCGCTAGCGGGGAACTTCGAGCAGTACTTC. Protein product: CASSLAGNFEQYF.

The chain links TRBV9 to TRBJ2-3; TRBD2 matches at 7 bases. The germline CDR1 and CDR2 sequences are SGDLS and YYNGEE. This CDR3 comprises 16 residues. Trimming at V came to 3 bases and at J to 1 base, leaving 8 bases not matched to a gene. In nucleotides, the CDR3 is TGTGCCAGCAGCGCCTATGAGCGGGGACGCACAGATACGCAGTATTTT. Encoded protein: CASSAYERGRTDTQYF. Complete variable domain (other parts from reference TRBV9 and TRBJ2-3): DSGVTQTPKHLITATGQRVTLRCSPRSGDLSVYWYQQSLDQGLQFLIQYYNGEERAKGNILERFSAQQFPDLHSELNLSSLELGDSALYFCASSAYERGRTDTQYFGPGTRLTVL.

V is TRBV7-2 and J is TRBJ2-4, with TRBD1 identical over 12 bases. Per the germline V gene, CDR1 is SGHTA and CDR2 is FQGNSA. V was pared by 5 bases and J by 8 bases, with 4 bases of the junction left unmatched. The CDR3 runs to 14 residues. The CDR3 DNA reads as TGTGCCAGCAGCCCGGGACAGGGGGCGCACATTCAGTACTTC. Its protein is CASSPGQGAHIQYF.

The J gene is TRBJ2-7, the V gene TRBV18, with a weak D call TRBD2 (6 bases). This CDR3 region has 14 residues. Germline loops: CDR1 KGHSH, CDR2 LQKENI. V shed 1 base and J shed 3 bases, with 10 bases lying between them. The CDR3, as DNA: TGTGCCAGCTCACCACGGGGACTTATCTACGAGCAGTACTTC. This translates into CASSPRGLIYEQYF.

CDR3 in DNA: TGTGCCAGCAGCTCGACAGGGGGCAATACTGAAGCTTTCTTT. This gives the protein CASSSTGGNTEAFF. This chain joins TRBV7-8 and TRBJ1-1; 10 bases are shared with TRBD1. The trim removed 4 bases at V and 5 bases at J, leaving 4 bases unmatched. Per the germline V gene, CDR1 is SGHVS and CDR2 is FQNEAQ. The CDR3 runs to 14 residues. The complete variable domain, with remaining parts taken from reference TRBV7-8 and TRBJ1-1, reads GAGVSQSPRYKVAKRGQDVALRCDPISGHVSLFWYQQALGQGPEFLTYFQNEAQLDKSGLPSDRFFAERPEGSVSTLKIQRTQQEDSAVYLCASSSTGGNTEAFFGQGTRLTVV.

This rearrangement joins TRBV4-1 to TRBJ2-5; D may be TRBD1 (7 bases). Between the trimmed V and J ends, which lost 1 base and 2 bases, there was a span of 17 bases. The V gene's germline CDR1 is MGHRA and CDR2 YSYEKL. The CDR3 sequence is 17 residues long. The CDR3 nucleotides read TGCGCCAGCAGCCAAGGGTTTGGGCAGGGGGGACAAGAGACCCAGTACTTC. Protein sequence: CASSQGFGQGGQETQYF.

The rearrangement links TRBV4-1 to TRBJ2-7, with a weak D call TRBD2 (5 bases). V lost 4 bases and J 7 bases, leaving 14 bases between the germline ends. Germline values: CDR1 MGHRA, CDR2 YSYEKL. The CDR3 extends over 13 amino acids. CDR3 region: CASSPGGRWEQYF. CDR3 nucleotides: TGCGCCAGCAGCCCAGGAGGCCGTTGGGAGCAGTACTTC.

The chain recombines TRBV28 with TRBJ1-2; D is unresolved. CDR1 and CDR2 from the germline V gene are MDHEN and SYDVKM. The V gene lost 6 bases and the J gene lost 3 bases, with 14 bases spanning the gap. This CDR3 region has 14 residues. This CDR3 is CASSPPQHYYGYTF. The CDR3 DNA sequence: TGTGCCAGCAGCCCACCCCAACATTACTATGGCTACACCTTC.